This TCR beta chain was identified during a study of blood T cells in healthy people across ages. Study-wide points: Unsorted PBMCs blocked a conclusive comparison of naive and antigen-experienced cells.

The CDR3 covers 15 residues. Germline V gene lookup returns CDR1 SGHDT and CDR2 YYEEEE. Trimming stripped 0 bases from V and 5 bases from J, with 12 bases between. PBMCs were isolated at a quantity of at least 7 million per sample. The use of a sample-barcoded 5' primer and a J-beta primer mix characterized a second PCR of roughly 6 to 11 cycles. TCRdb reprocessed the 5' RACE reads with MiXCR, giving one entry per CDR3 protein. This table holds more than 700,000 distinct CDR3 sequences, less than 60% found once. In regard to this clonotype: Its antigen remains unidentified.

The TCR was taken from a man older than 75 in good health. The chain has TRBV5-6 and TRBJ2-1; D call uncertain. The sequencing sample was made of blood. CDR3 amino acids: CASSLVGSRDNEQFF. Written as DNA, the CDR3 is TGTGCCAGCAGCTTGGTAGGCAGTCGGGACAATGAGCAGTTCTTC.